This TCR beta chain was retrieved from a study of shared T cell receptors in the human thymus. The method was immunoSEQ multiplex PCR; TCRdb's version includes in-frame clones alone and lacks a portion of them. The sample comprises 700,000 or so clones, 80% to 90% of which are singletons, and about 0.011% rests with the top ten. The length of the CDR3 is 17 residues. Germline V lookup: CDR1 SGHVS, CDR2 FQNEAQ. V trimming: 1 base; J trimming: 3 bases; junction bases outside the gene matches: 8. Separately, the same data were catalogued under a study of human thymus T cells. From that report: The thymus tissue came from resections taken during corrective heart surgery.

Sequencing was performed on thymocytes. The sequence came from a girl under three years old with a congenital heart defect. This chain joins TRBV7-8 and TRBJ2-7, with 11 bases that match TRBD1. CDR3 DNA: TGTGCCAGCAGCTTAGTCCGAGGGACAGGGGGTGACTACGAGCAGTACTTC. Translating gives CASSLVRGTGGDYEQYF.